The T cell receptor beta chain described here comes from a study of blood T cell repertoires in COVID-19. Whole-study context: Spain, Italy and the United States supplied samples that represented acute and convalescent COVID-19. The cDNA or gDNA used as material had been derived from T cells, B-cell-depleted T cells, or PBMCs.

The repertoire was sequenced with immunoSEQ multiplex PCR; TCRdb's copy has only in-frame clones and lacks some. The sample has under 550,000 clones; approximately 90% are singletons. The sequence was obtained from a man between 18 and 35 years old with COVID-19, enrolled during active disease. The sequenced sample was peripheral blood.

The CDR3 here is CASSPTGGTTGELFF. CDR3 in DNA: TGTGCCAGCAGCCCCACGGGGGGAACCACCGGGGAGCTGTTTTTT. This rearrangement joins TRBV7-9 to TRBJ2-2; 7 nucleotides line up with TRBD2. The CDR3 consists of 15 residues. Per germline, CDR1 SEHNR and CDR2 FQNEAQ (reference sequence). The junction had 7 bases not matched to a gene; V was cut back by 5 bases and J by 4 bases.